This T cell receptor (beta chain) was captured in a study of cytomegalovirus exposure and HLA in healthy donors. The study's findings and limits: More clonal expansion characterized HLA-associated TCR beta chains than equally common others in a later analysis. Available immune exposure information was restricted to CMV serostatus only.

The study sampled nominally healthy donors, though unrecorded immune exposures were likely. This CDR3 spans 13 amino acids. J lost 4 bases, V lost 6 bases, and 8 bases had no gene match. Germline V lookup: CDR1 SQVTM, CDR2 ANQGSEA. Of note for this clone: What it binds is not known.

The PCR employed 60 Vbeta primers together with 13 Jbeta primers. The repertoire was sequenced with immunoSEQ multiplex PCR; TCRdb's copy has only in-frame clones and lacks some. The sample records 150,000 to 200,000 clones, 70% to 75% being singletons. Sequencing was carried out using PBMCs. J is TRBJ1-2 and V is TRBV29-1; 7 nucleotides line up with TRBD1. The TCR was taken from a man between 18 and 35 years old in good health and CMV-seropositive. CDR3: CSVVQGPIYGYTF. For the CDR3, the DNA is TGCAGCGTAGTACAGGGGCCCATCTATGGCTACACCTTC.